This T cell receptor (beta chain) comes out of a study of blood T cell repertoires in COVID-19. Across the whole study: Sample material is recorded as cDNA or gDNA derived from T cells, B-cell-depleted T cells, or PBMCs.

CDR3 size: 14 residues. Trimming cost V 8 bases and J 8 bases; bases outside gene matches: 9. Germline CDR1 is MDHEN and CDR2 is SYDVKM. The repertoire was sequenced with immunoSEQ multiplex PCR; TCRdb's copy has only in-frame clones and lacks some. Counted here are fewer than 350,000 clones, 80% to 95% occurring once; the ten biggest clones make up approximately 7.5%. The sequenced sample consisted of peripheral blood. The chain carries TRBV28 and TRBJ1-4; TRBD1 agrees at 9 bases. This TCR came from a woman younger than 45 with COVID-19, enrolled during active disease. CDR3 bases: TGTGCCAGCCGAACAGGGGGCTTTGGAGAAAAACTGTTTTTT. It encodes CASRTGGFGEKLFF.